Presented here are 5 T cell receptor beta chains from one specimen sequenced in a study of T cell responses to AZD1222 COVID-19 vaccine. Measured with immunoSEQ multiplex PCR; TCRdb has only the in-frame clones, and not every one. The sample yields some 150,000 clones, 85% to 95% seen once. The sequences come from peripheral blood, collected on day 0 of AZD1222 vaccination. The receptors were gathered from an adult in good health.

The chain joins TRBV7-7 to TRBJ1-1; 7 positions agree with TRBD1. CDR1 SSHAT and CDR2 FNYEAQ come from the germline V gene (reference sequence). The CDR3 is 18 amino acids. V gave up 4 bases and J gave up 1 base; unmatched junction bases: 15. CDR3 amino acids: CASSSRQGTAKSNTEAFF. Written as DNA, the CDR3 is TGTGCCAGCAGCTCCAGACAGGGAACGGCGAAATCGAACACTGAAGCTTTCTTT.

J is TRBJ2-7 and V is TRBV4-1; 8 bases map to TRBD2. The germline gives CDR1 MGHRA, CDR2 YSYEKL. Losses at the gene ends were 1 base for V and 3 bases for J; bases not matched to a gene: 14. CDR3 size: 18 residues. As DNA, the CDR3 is TGCGCCAGCAGCCAAGGGCACCTTCTAGCGGGCACCAACTACGAGCAGTACTTC. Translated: CASSQGHLLAGTNYEQYF.

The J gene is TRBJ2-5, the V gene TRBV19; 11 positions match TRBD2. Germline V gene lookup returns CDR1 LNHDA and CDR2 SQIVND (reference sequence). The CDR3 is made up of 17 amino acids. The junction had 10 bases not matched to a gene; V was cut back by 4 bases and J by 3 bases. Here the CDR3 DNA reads TGTGCCAGTAGTACCTCTCCGACTAGCGGGAATAAAGAGACCCAGTACTTC. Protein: CASSTSPTSGNKETQYF.

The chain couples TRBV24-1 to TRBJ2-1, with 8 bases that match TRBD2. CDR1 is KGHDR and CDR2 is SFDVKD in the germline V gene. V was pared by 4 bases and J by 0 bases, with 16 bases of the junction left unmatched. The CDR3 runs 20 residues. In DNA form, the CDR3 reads TGTGCCACCAGTGACGATGGGACTAGAGTGTTCTCGGGCTCCTACAATGAGCAGTTCTTC. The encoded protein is CATSDDGTRVFSGSYNEQFF.

The CDR3 bases are TGTGCCAGCAGTTACTCCCCGACTAGCGGCCTTTACAATGAGCAGTTCTTC. Amino acids: CASSYSPTSGLYNEQFF. The rearrangement links TRBV6-2 or TRBV6-3 to TRBJ2-1, with 9 bases matching TRBD2. The CDR3 contains 17 residues. Trimming at V came to 0 bases and at J to 4 bases, leaving 7 bases not matched to a gene. Germline V gives CDR1 MNHEY, CDR2 SVGEGT.